There are a few counts of the clone carrying this TCR beta chain. The length of the CDR3 is 16 residues. Trimming took 5 bases from V and 4 from J; bases not matched to a gene: 11. The germline gives CDR1 ENHRY, CDR2 SYGVKD. Original handling: Researchers report that nucleated cell counts were estimated from reference gene primer amplification. Generated by immunoSEQ multiplex PCR, the TCRdb table keeps only in-frame clones and is missing some. D and trimming were read from the DNA, whereas the V and J calls and clone size are those reported in that table. The table lists some 11,000 clones, approximately 84% of them singletons. These data originate in a study of blood T cell repertoires in COVID-19. For the study at large: Italy, Spain and the United States were the sources of the convalescent and acute COVID-19 samples. From T cells, B-cell-depleted T cells, or PBMCs came the material, which was cDNA or gDNA.

Sequencing used peripheral blood. V is TRBV10-3 and J is TRBJ2-1, with 7 nucleotides matching TRBD1. The TCR originated in a man aged 50 to 60 with active COVID-19. Here the CDR3 DNA reads TGTGCCATCAGTACCGGGACAGCGGATAGTTACAATGAGCAGTTCTTC. Translated, it gives CAISTGTADSYNEQFF.